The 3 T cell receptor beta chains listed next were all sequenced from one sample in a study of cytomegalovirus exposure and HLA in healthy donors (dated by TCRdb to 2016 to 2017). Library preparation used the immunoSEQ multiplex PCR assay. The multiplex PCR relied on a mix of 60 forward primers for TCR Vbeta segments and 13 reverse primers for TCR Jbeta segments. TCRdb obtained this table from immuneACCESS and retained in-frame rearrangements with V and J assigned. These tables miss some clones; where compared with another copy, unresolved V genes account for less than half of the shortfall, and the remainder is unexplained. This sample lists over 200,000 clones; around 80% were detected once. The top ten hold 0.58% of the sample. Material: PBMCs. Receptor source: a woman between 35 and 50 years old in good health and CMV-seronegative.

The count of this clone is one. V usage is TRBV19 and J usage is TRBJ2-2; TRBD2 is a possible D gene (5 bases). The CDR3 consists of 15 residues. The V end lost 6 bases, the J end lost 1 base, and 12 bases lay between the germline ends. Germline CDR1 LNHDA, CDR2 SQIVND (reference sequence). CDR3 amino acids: CASRGGGRNTGELFF. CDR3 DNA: TGTGCCAGTAGAGGAGGAGGTAGGAACACCGGGGAGCTGTTTTTT.

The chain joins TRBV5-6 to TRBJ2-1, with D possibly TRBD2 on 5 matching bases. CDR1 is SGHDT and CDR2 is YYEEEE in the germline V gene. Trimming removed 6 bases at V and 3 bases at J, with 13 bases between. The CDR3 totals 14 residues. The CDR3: CASTDPGIYNEQFF. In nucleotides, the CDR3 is TGTGCCAGCACCGACCCCGGGATCTACAATGAGCAGTTCTTC.

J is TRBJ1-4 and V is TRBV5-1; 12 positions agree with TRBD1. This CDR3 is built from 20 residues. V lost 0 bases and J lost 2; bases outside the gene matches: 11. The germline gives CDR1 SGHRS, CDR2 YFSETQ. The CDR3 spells CASSLVTRDRGLRTNEKLFF. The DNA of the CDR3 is TGCGCCAGCAGCTTGGTAACCCGGGACAGGGGGCTTCGGACTAATGAAAAACTGTTTTTT. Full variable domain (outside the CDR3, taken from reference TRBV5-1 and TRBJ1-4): KAGVTQTPRYLIKTRGQQVTLSCSPISGHRSVSWYQQTPGQGLQFLFEYFSETQRNKGNFPGRFSGRQFSNSRSEMNVSTLELGDSALYLCASSLVTRDRGLRTNEKLFFGSGTQLSVL.